This T cell receptor beta chain originates from a study of blood T cell repertoires in COVID-19. The data were produced by immunoSEQ multiplex PCR, yet TCRdb's version contains in-frame clones alone and is incomplete. In the table there are around 300,000 clones, 75% to 90% of which are singletons. This CDR3 is built from 14 residues. The trim removed 2 bases at V and 4 bases at J, leaving 7 bases unmatched. The germline V gene encodes CDR1 GTSNPN and CDR2 SVGIG (reference sequence). The chain uses TRBV30 and TRBJ1-2, with 7 positions matching TRBD1. The sequenced sample was peripheral blood. The source is a woman between 45 and 65 years old with COVID-19, enrolled during active disease. The CDR3 reads CAWSHRGFSYGYTF. In DNA form, the CDR3 reads TGTGCCTGGAGTCACAGGGGTTTTAGCTATGGCTACACCTTC.